This T cell receptor (beta chain) comes out of a study of CD8 T cells in Susac syndrome. CDR3 length: 15 residues. The germline CDR1 and CDR2 sequences are DFQATT and SNEGSKA (reference sequence). The V and J ends lost 6 bases and 0 bases, in that order; junction bases with no gene match: 7. Random hexamers were used to reverse transcribe roughly 0.45 to 1 ug of RNA. The amplification used immunoSEQ multiplex PCR on TCR beta CDR3; it spanned 54 Vbeta and 13 Jbeta. TCRdb independently ran MiXCR on the immunoSEQ multiplex PCR reads; one entry per CDR3 protein. Of over 100,000 distinct CDR3 sequences in the sample, approximately 96% were seen once. CD8+ and CD4+ T cells from blood underwent TCR beta sequencing.

The receptor comes from a human donor in good health. The chain uses TRBV20-1 and TRBJ2-5, with 10 bases lining up with TRBD2. The sequencing sample was made of CD4+ T cells from PBMCs. CDR3 sequence: CSASSSGGHQETQYF. The CDR3 DNA is TGCAGTGCCAGCTCTAGCGGGGGTCACCAAGAGACCCAGTACTTC.